Reported below is one T cell receptor (beta chain). No cognate antigen has been identified for it. No base quality values were provided; no much bigger clone lies one nucleotide off. A cohort of 25 to 30 patients with locally advanced or metastatic urothelial carcinoma, treated at Memorial Sloan Kettering on a trial protocol, was included. Peripheral blood mononuclear cells were collected pretreatment and during treatment, at between 1 and 8 total time points per patient. The Qiagen DNeasy Blood extraction kit was used to purify genomic DNA from total PBMCs and tumor samples. PBMCs were collected pretreatment and during treatment, and were isolated and stored as previously described. For CDR1 and CDR2, the germline V gene lists SQVTM and ANQGSEA. Its CDR3 holds 12 amino acids, cysteine through phenylalanine. This entry keeps only the CDR3 DNA: 36 bases, framed from base 1. To estimate absolute template abundance from read counts, synthetic TCR analog templates were spiked into each PCR. The immunoSEQ assay used bias-controlled V and J gene primers to amplify TCRbeta CDR3 regions from genomic DNA. Rearranged TCRbeta segments were sequenced at approximately 20X coverage. In the authors' own workflow: Sequencing errors were corrected by clustering and CDR3s were annotated against IMGT to assign V, D and J genes. Downstream analyses used only productive TCRbeta rearrangements and left out out-of-frame or stop-codon sequences. To compute clonality, Shannon entropy was normalized by the log of the number of unique productive sequences and then subtracted from one. Fisher's exact test with Benjamini-Hochberg correction, using a cutoff of adjusted p below 0.01, was how clones that differed between time points or between blood and tumor were identified. Entries here come from immuneACCESS through TCRdb and include only in-frame sequences with V and J called. Some clones fail to appear in such tables; in the studies checked, an unresolved V gene covers under half of the shortfall, and the cause of the remainder is unknown. V and J calls plus clone size are reproduced from that table; the DNA served to infer D and trimming. The sample table shows about 82,000 clones, and about nine tenths are seen once. Of the sample, roughly 5.2% is held by the ten largest clones.

This specimen belongs to a study of PD-L1 blockade in urothelial cancer (dated by TCRdb to the late 2010s). A note on the overall study: Every patient began therapy at some point between 2013 and 2015 and was given atezolizumab 1,200 mg intravenously every 3 weeks. About 90% of the roughly 30 patients were identified as males with urothelial cancer of bladder origin, and a prior smoking history was reported by 18 of 29 patients. An ECOG performance status of 0 or 1 was recorded for the patients, and 0 to 3 prior chemotherapy regimens had been received by the patients. Blood samples were analyzed 3 weeks after the start of treatment (second dose) and 6 weeks after the start of treatment. Blood samples gave median yields of roughly 150,000 T cells and more than 80,000 unique TCRs, along with a median clonality of 0.080. An exploratory multi-omic analysis was conducted of the somatic, immune and clinical correlates of response to PD-L1 blockade with atezolizumab in urothelial cancer. Pretreatment tumor samples and matched peripheral blood, collected serially before and after atezolizumab treatment, underwent TCR sequencing. Durable clinical benefit was defined as a progression-free survival longer than 6 months, and TCR features were additionally tested against progression-free survival and overall survival. Whole exome sequencing and RNA sequencing of pretreatment tumors were performed alongside TCR sequencing in the same patients. Durable clinical benefit was achieved by nine patients but not by the remaining 20. Pretreatment blood TCR-seq was available for fewer than 30 patients, at least one posttreatment blood collection was obtained for some 24 patients, and tumor TCR-seq was available for some 24 patients.

On the study overall, not on this receptor specifically: Small sample size (n of about 29) and many exploratory analyses mean the results are intended to be hypothesis-generating. Among patients with durable benefit, tumor-associated TCR clones showed greater expansion in peripheral blood 3 weeks after treatment started (n ≈ 22, p = 0.022). Improved progression-free and overall survival was found to be associated with pretreatment peripheral blood TCR clonality below the median.

Sequenced here: PBMCs, sampled around atezolizumab (anti-PD-L1) treatment. The rearrangement joined TRBV29-1 to TRBJ2-7, with 9 bases matching TRBD1. The source of this sequence is a woman in her 70s with urothelial cancer. The DNA reads as follows: TGCAGTTCCCGGACAGGGGCATCTCAGCAGTACTTC. Translated, it gives CSSRTGASQQYF.